These 16 T cell receptor beta chains originate from one sample sequenced in a study of memory CD4+ T cells and cytomegalovirus serostatus. Generated by immunoSEQ multiplex PCR, the TCRdb table keeps only in-frame clones and is missing some. The data hold approximately 46,000 clones, with roughly 72% observed a single time. The sort gate was single viable CD3+CD4+CD8-CD45RO+ cells for memory CD4+ T cells. Sequences were obtained from memory CD4+ T cells from blood. Receptors originate from an adult in good health and CMV-seropositive.

The chain is built from TRBV6-4 and TRBJ2-2; 11 bases align to TRBD2. The germline gives CDR1 MRHNA, CDR2 SNTAGT. This CDR3 has 15 residues. With 5 bases clipped from V and 4 bases from J, the junction kept 3 bases outside the gene matches. In DNA form, the CDR3 reads TGTGCCAGCAGTCCCCTAGCGGGGGGCACCGGGGAGCTGTTTTTT. It specifies CASSPLAGGTGELFF.

The table lists this clone with a few counts. V gene TRBV9 combines with J gene TRBJ1-1; no reliable D call. The CDR3 spans 14 residues. Looked up from germline, CDR1 is SGDLS and CDR2 is YYNGEE. V lost 7 bases, J lost 2 bases, and 15 bases lay in between. The CDR3 spells CASSRNPLNTEAFF. The CDR3 nucleotides are TGTGCCAGCTCCAGGAACCCTCTAAACACTGAAGCTTTCTTT.

The rearrangement joins TRBV7-9 to TRBJ1-3; 8 positions agree with TRBD1. With V trimmed by 5 bases and J by 0 bases, 9 bases remained unmatched. The CDR3 contains 17 residues. Per germline, CDR1 SEHNR and CDR2 FQNEAQ (reference sequence). The CDR3 bases are TGTGCCAGCAGCGTGGGGACAGGCAGCAGCTCTGGAAACACCATATATTTT. This encodes CASSVGTGSSSGNTIYF. Looking up the rest from reference TRBV7-9 and TRBJ1-3 gives the full variable domain: DTGVSQNPRHKITKRGQNVTFRCDPISEHNRLYWYRQTLGQGPEFLTYFQNEAQLEKSRLLSDRFSAERPKGSFSTLEIQRTEQGDSAMYLCASSVGTGSSSGNTIYFGEGSWLTVV.

V gene TRBV11-2 combines with J gene TRBJ2-7, with 9 bases that match TRBD1. Germline V gene data show CDR1 as SGHAT and CDR2 as FQNNGV. The CDR3 has 15 amino acids. The ends lost 6 bases at V and 0 bases at J; junction bases unmatched: 6. The CDR3 sequence: CASSPDRGSSYEQYF. CDR3 DNA: TGTGCCAGCAGTCCAGACAGGGGGAGCTCCTACGAGCAGTACTTC.

The chain combines TRBV4-3 with TRBJ2-3; D is unclear. The CDR3 covers 13 residues. The V and J ends lost 1 base and 6 bases respectively, with 8 bases between them. Germline assignment: CDR1 LGHNA and CDR2 YSLEER. The CDR3 region is CASSQAAGDTQYF. The CDR3 DNA sequence: TGCGCCAGCAGCCAAGCCGCCGGGGATACGCAGTATTTT.

The V gene is TRBV11-2, the J gene TRBJ2-7; TRBD1 might be the D (5 bases). The CDR3 contains 13 residues. CDR1 and CDR2 (germline): SGHAT, FQNNGV. Trimming took off 5 bases at V and 5 bases at J, with 13 bases between the two ends. The CDR3 region has the DNA TGTGCCAGCAGCCAGGGCTCCCCCAACGAGCAGTACTTC. Protein: CASSQGSPNEQYF.

The chain combines TRBV7-2 with TRBJ2-3; 9 bases align to TRBD2. V trimming: 4 bases; J trimming: 1 base; junction bases outside the gene matches: 3. The CDR3 runs to 15 residues. From germline, CDR1 is SGHTA and CDR2 FQGNSA. CDR3 amino acids: CASSYSGGRTDTQYF. The CDR3 DNA follows: TGTGCCAGCAGCTATAGCGGGGGCCGCACAGATACGCAGTATTTT.

The chain combines TRBV19 with TRBJ1-2; tentative D call: TRBD1 (5 bases). The CDR3 has 14 amino acids. The ends were cut back, 4 bases at V and 3 bases at J, with 12 bases in the middle. Germline values: CDR1 LNHDA, CDR2 SQIVND (reference sequence). CDR3 in DNA: TGTGCCAGTAGTAACCGGGGCTGGGACTATGGCTACACCTTC. Encoded protein: CASSNRGWDYGYTF.

This clone was counted between two and nine times. J is TRBJ2-5 and V is TRBV7-2, with 7 bases identical to TRBD1. The CDR3 runs 16 residues. Germline trimming cut 1 base from V and 1 base from J; bases unmatched to any gene: 6. Per germline, CDR1 SGHTA and CDR2 FQGNSA. DNA for the CDR3: TGTGCCAGCAGCTTAGATTTGGGACAGTCCCAAGAGACCCAGTACTTC. This codes for CASSLDLGQSQETQYF. Combining the CDR3 with reference TRBV7-2 and TRBJ2-5 gives the whole variable domain GAGVSQSPSNKVTEKGKDVELRCDPISGHTALYWYRQSLGQGLEFLIYFQGNSAPDKSGLPSDRFSAERTGGSVSTLTIQRTQQEDSAVYLCASSLDLGQSQETQYFGPGTRLLVL.

V usage is TRBV7-2 and J usage is TRBJ1-2; D is undetermined. The germline V and J ends were trimmed by 1 base and 1 base, with 10 bases remaining between them. The CDR3 runs to 15 residues. Germline CDR1 and CDR2: SGHTA and FQGNSA. CDR3 sequence (DNA): TGTGCCAGCAGCTTAGACCACACAGATAACTATGGCTACACCTTC. As protein: CASSLDHTDNYGYTF.

This chain uses TRBV7-3 with TRBJ2-7; 7 nucleotides line up with TRBD1. With V trimmed by 2 bases and J by 1 base, 2 bases remained unmatched. The CDR3 has 14 residues. From germline, CDR1 is SGHTA and CDR2 FQGTGA. CDR3 protein: CASSLGDSSYEQYF. CDR3 in DNA: TGTGCCAGCAGCTTAGGGGACAGTTCCTACGAGCAGTACTTC.

This chain links TRBV19 with TRBJ2-5, with D uncertain. The CDR3 loop spans 13 amino acids. The V end lost 7 bases, the J end lost 2 bases, and 11 bases lay between the germline ends. Germline CDR1 and CDR2: LNHDA and SQIVND (reference sequence). The CDR3 spells CASKTHAQETQYF. CDR3 nucleotides: TGTGCCAGTAAGACACATGCTCAAGAGACCCAGTACTTC.

The J gene is TRBJ1-4, the V gene TRBV7-2; TRBD1 is a possible D gene (6 bases). Germline CDR1 is SGHTA and CDR2 is FQGNSA. Between the trimmed V and J ends, which lost 1 base and 4 bases, there was a span of 10 bases. This CDR3 spans 15 amino acids. CDR3 loop: CASSLDTGSNEKLFF. DNA for the CDR3: TGTGCCAGCAGCTTAGATACAGGGAGTAATGAAAAACTGTTTTTT.

The chain carries TRBV28 and TRBJ1-1; no firm D call. This CDR3 has 12 amino acids. Looked up from germline, CDR1 is MDHEN and CDR2 is SYDVKM. The V end was cut by 4 bases, the J end by 2 bases, with 5 bases between. The CDR3 region is CASSSSNTEAFF. CDR3 bases: TGTGCCAGCAGTTCCTCTAACACTGAAGCTTTCTTT.

The chain recombines TRBV5-1 with TRBJ1-1, with D possibly matching TRBD1 (5 bases). The V gene lost 0 bases and the J gene lost 7 bases, with 16 bases spanning the gap. Germline V gene lookup returns CDR1 SGHRS and CDR2 YFSETQ. The CDR3 is 15 amino acids. The CDR3 DNA sequence: TGCGCCAGCAGCTTGGAATTGGGGCAGAAGAGTGAAGCTTTCTTT. The encoded protein is CASSLELGQKSEAFF.

The chain links TRBV7-8 to TRBJ2-7; 8 nucleotides line up with TRBD2. Unmatched junction bases numbered 22, after V lost 2 bases and J lost 4 bases. This CDR3 has 20 residues. The V gene's germline CDR1 is SGHVS and CDR2 FQNEAQ. This CDR3 reads CASSLPGGGKQGPITYEQYF. For the CDR3, the DNA is TGTGCCAGCAGCTTACCGGGCGGGGGGAAACAGGGACCGATCACTTACGAGCAGTACTTC.